Included here is one T cell receptor beta chain sequence, with context. Its antigen is not known. The sample originates from a study of response to subunit inactivated influenza vaccine. The study, taken as a whole, reports: Few new T cells, the authors suggested, are recruited by each seasonal influenza vaccination.

TCRdb processed the RT-PCR reads anew with MiXCR; each CDR3 protein has one entry. The table records 650,000 to 700,000 distinct CDR3 sequences, 15% to 19% of them present only once. This receptor was taken from a man aged 50 to 60 who received an inactivated influenza vaccine. Here the sequenced sample was PBMCs from blood, taken roughly 12 days after vaccination.

This CDR3 reads CSARERVGTDTQYF. The CDR3 DNA follows: TGCAGTGCTAGAGAGAGGGTGGGAACAGATACGCAGTATTTT. V gene TRBV20-1 combines with J gene TRBJ2-3; TRBD2 is a possible D gene (5 bases). This CDR3 has 14 residues. Per the germline V gene, CDR1 is DFQATT and CDR2 is SNEGSKA (reference sequence). V gave up 0 bases and J gave up 3 bases, with 10 bases separating them.